The 5 T cell receptor beta chains presented below share a single source sample, sequenced in a study of radiation and T cells in renal cell carcinoma. Indicated time point: blood 4 weeks post-SBRT, at nephrectomy. This sample's treatment: 15 Gy SBRT to primary tumor, nephrectomy 4 weeks later. Here immunoSEQ multiplex PCR was the method, and the copy in TCRdb shows in-frame clones only, minus some. The sample lists tens of thousands of clones; around 80% were seen once. The source was blood, collected from a patient whose treatment included radiotherapy and nephrectomy. Receptors originate from a man aged 55-75 years with renal cell carcinoma.

The chain carries TRBV11-3 and TRBJ2-3; D not resolved. CDR3 length equals 15 residues. CDR1 and CDR2 (germline): SGHNT, YENEEA. Between the trimmed V and J ends, which lost 0 bases and 2 bases, there was a span of 9 bases. CDR3 loop: CASSLEGHDTDTQYF. The CDR3 nucleotides are TGTGCCAGCAGCTTAGAGGGCCACGACACAGATACGCAGTATTTT.

This clone appeared a few times. The V and J genes are TRBV7-9 and TRBJ1-6, with D perhaps matching TRBD1 (6 bases). With 2 bases removed from V and 7 bases from J, the gap between germline ends came to 15 bases. Germline CDR1 and CDR2: SEHNR and FQNEAQ (reference sequence). The CDR3 is 16 amino acids. CDR3 DNA: TGTGCCAGCAGCTTAACGCAGACAGGTTCGAATTCACCCCTCCACTTT. It codes for CASSLTQTGSNSPLHF.

The gene calls are TRBV5-6 and TRBJ2-2; 8 bases align to TRBD1. Germline CDR1 and CDR2: SGHDT and YYEEEE. The length of the CDR3 is 15 residues. Trimming cost V 6 bases and J 3 bases; bases outside gene matches: 7. The CDR3 sequence is CASTGDRLDTGELFF. In DNA form, the CDR3 reads TGTGCCAGCACCGGGGACAGGTTAGACACCGGGGAGCTGTTTTTT.

This clone was detected once. V usage is TRBV6-1 and J usage is TRBJ1-5; no clear D gene. Trimming shortened V by 3 bases and J by 3 bases, and 12 bases separated the two germline ends. CDR3 length equals 15 residues. CDR1 MNHNS and CDR2 SASEGT come from the germline V gene. CDR3 nucleotides: TGTGCCAGCAGTGAGTGGCCCGGGGACAATCAGCCCCAGCATTTT. This encodes CASSEWPGDNQPQHF.

The V and J genes are TRBV27 and TRBJ1-2; 8 bases are a match to TRBD1. The trim removed 2 bases at V and 5 bases at J, leaving 10 bases unmatched. This CDR3 has 16 residues. Germline loops: CDR1 MNHEY, CDR2 SMNVEV (reference sequence). The DNA of the CDR3 is TGTGCCAGCAGTTTAAGACAGGGGACTAAAGATTATGGCTACACCTTC. It encodes CASSLRQGTKDYGYTF.